Below, 32 T cell receptor beta chains from the same sample are listed, as sequenced in a study of CXCR3-negative and CXCR3-positive naive CD8 T cells. The libraries of TRB cDNA were prepared using 5' RACE with UMI labels. TCRdb reanalyzed the 5' RACE reads and collapses them to one entry per CDR3 protein, without DNA. The sample features over 45,000 distinct CDR3 sequences, with 0.42% in its top ten. Sample: naive CXCR3- CD8+ T cells from blood. Subset specified: CD45RO-CCR7+CD27+CD95- naive CD8+ T cells lacking CXCR3 (TNR3-). These receptors originate from a human donor in good health. Some clones in this sample may be carry-over from other donors' samples.

V and J are TRBV7-9 and TRBJ1-1. Germline V gene data show CDR1 as SEHNR and CDR2 as FQNEAQ (reference sequence). This CDR3 is 11 amino acids long. The CDR3: CASSWRPEAFF. The full variable domain, its missing parts supplied by reference TRBV7-9 and TRBJ1-1, is DTGVSQNPRHKITKRGQNVTFRCDPISEHNRLYWYRQTLGQGPEFLTYFQNEAQLEKSRLLSDRFSAERPKGSFSTLEIQRTEQGDSAMYLCASSWRPEAFFGQGTRLTVV.

This chain joins TRBV20-1 and TRBJ2-1; TCRdb's D call of TRBD1 is untestable without DNA. This CDR3 is 15 amino acids long. Germline V gene data show CDR1 as DFQATT and CDR2 as SNEGSKA (reference sequence). The CDR3 is CSANDRGQTYNEQFF.

The chain employs TRBV7-6 and TRBJ1-5; TCRdb gives TRBD1 as the D gene, but with no DNA this cannot be confirmed. CDR1 and CDR2 from the germline V gene are SGHVS and FNYEAQ. This CDR3 spans 14 amino acids. The CDR3 region is CASSLGHPGQPQHF.

The genes are TRBV13 and TRBJ2-7. This CDR3 is built from 13 residues. In germline, CDR1 is PRHDT, CDR2 FYEKMQ (reference sequence). The CDR3 loop is CASSHVALDEQYF.

The genes are TRBV2 and TRBJ2-3. The CDR3 is made up of 16 amino acids. The germline CDR1 and CDR2 sequences are SNHLY and FYNNEI. CDR3 sequence reads: CASSKSYLGLVDTQYF.

This chain joins TRBV29-1 and TRBJ2-7. The CDR3 length is 13 residues. In germline, CDR1 is SQVTM, CDR2 ANQGSEA. The CDR3 region is CSPRSGSLDEQYF.

The chain combines TRBV7-3 with TRBJ2-1; TCRdb's assignment of TRBD1 cannot be checked, as there is no DNA. The CDR3 consists of 15 residues. CDR1 and CDR2 from the germline V gene are SGHTA and FQGTGA. Here the CDR3 reads CASSLGDAGYNEQFF. Complete variable domain (other parts from reference TRBV7-3 and TRBJ2-1): GAGVSQTPSNKVTEKGKYVELRCDPISGHTALYWYRQSLGQGPEFLIYFQGTGAADDSGLPNDRFFAVRPEGSVSTLKIQRTERGDSAVYLCASSLGDAGYNEQFFGPGTRLTVL.

This rearrangement joins TRBV28 to TRBJ2-1; the TRBD1 assignment by TCRdb is unverifiable without DNA. The CDR3 consists of 14 residues. In germline, CDR1 is MDHEN, CDR2 SYDVKM. CDR3 in amino acids: CASTGGGVYNEQFF. Filled out from reference TRBV28 and TRBJ2-1, the complete variable domain reads DVKVTQSSRYLVKRTGEKVFLECVQDMDHENMFWYRQDPGLGLRLIYFSYDVKMKEKGDIPEGYSVSREKKERFSLILESASTNQTSMYLCASTGGGVYNEQFFGPGTRLTVL.

The J gene is TRBJ2-7, the V gene TRBV5-1. The CDR3 has 11 residues. Germline CDR1 and CDR2: SGHRS and YFSETQ. The CDR3 spells CASSLNREQYF.

By frequency, this clonotype is medium-sized (0.01 to 0.1%). The chain links TRBV6-2 or TRBV6-3 to TRBJ2-7; TCRdb's D call, TRBD1, is unchecked because there is no DNA. The CDR3 totals 14 residues. Germline V gives CDR1 MNHEY, CDR2 SVGEGT. CDR3 residues: CASSFTGTGNEQYF.

CDR3 sequence: CASRAGLAGDLLSSYNEQFF. The V and J genes are TRBV7-2 and TRBJ2-1; TCRdb indicates TRBD2, and absent DNA this call remains unverified. The CDR3 is 20 amino acids. Germline V CDR1 and CDR2: SGHTA, FQGNSA.

The V call is TRBV29-1, the J call TRBJ1-4; TCRdb's D call, TRBD1, is unchecked because there is no DNA. The CDR3 is made up of 13 amino acids. The germline CDR1 and CDR2 sequences are SQVTM and ANQGSEA. The CDR3 here is CSVSDSFNEKLFF.

The chain links TRBV5-1 to TRBJ1-1; TCRdb calls TRBD1, which cannot be checked without DNA. The CDR3 length is 17 residues. CDR1 SGHRS and CDR2 YFSETQ come from the germline V gene. The CDR3 here is CASSWRDRLKMWTEAFF. The whole variable domain, remainder taken from reference TRBV5-1 and TRBJ1-1, is KAGVTQTPRYLIKTRGQQVTLSCSPISGHRSVSWYQQTPGQGLQFLFEYFSETQRNKGNFPGRFSGRQFSNSRSEMNVSTLELGDSALYLCASSWRDRLKMWTEAFFGQGTRLTVV.

V gene TRBV15 combines with J gene TRBJ2-1; the D gene TCRdb calls, TRBD1, cannot be checked with no DNA. This CDR3 region has 15 residues. Per germline, CDR1 LNHNV and CDR2 YYDKDF (reference sequence). The CDR3: CATSPGTASYNEQFF. Full variable domain (missing parts from reference TRBV15 and TRBJ2-1): DAMVIQNPRYQVTQFGKPVTLSCSQTLNHNVMYWYQQKSSQAPKLLFHYYDKDFNNEADTPDNFQSRRPNTSFCFLDIRSPGLGDTAMYLCATSPGTASYNEQFFGPGTRLTVL.

This rearrangement joins TRBV5-4 to TRBJ1-1; TCRdb designates TRBD1, a call that cannot be tested without DNA. Germline V CDR1 and CDR2: SGHNT, YYREEE (reference sequence). The CDR3 is made up of 13 amino acids. CDR3 amino acids: CASSWEPGTEAFF.

The chain uses TRBV28 and TRBJ2-7; with no DNA, the TCRdb D assignment of TRBD2 cannot be verified. This CDR3 is 18 amino acids long. From germline, CDR1 is MDHEN and CDR2 SYDVKM. The CDR3 protein is CASSFPALTSGGRDEQYF.

The chain has TRBV29-1 and TRBJ2-7; the D call of TRBD2 rests on TCRdb alone, since no DNA is present to check it. Germline V gives CDR1 SQVTM, CDR2 ANQGSEA. The CDR3 runs to 15 residues. The CDR3 spells CSVEPPGPVVGEQYF.

The chain employs TRBV6-4 and TRBJ2-3; there is no DNA to check the TCRdb D call of TRBD1. In germline, CDR1 is MRHNA, CDR2 SNTAGT. The CDR3 has 15 amino acids. The CDR3 loop is CVSSEPRQRTDTQYF.

This CDR3 reads CASSRPGQNTGELFF. The rearrangement joins TRBV28 to TRBJ2-2; TCRdb gives TRBD1 as the D gene, but with no DNA this cannot be confirmed. The CDR3 loop spans 15 amino acids. The germline CDR1 and CDR2 sequences are MDHEN and SYDVKM.

The genes are TRBV28 and TRBJ1-1; checking the TCRdb D call of TRBD1 is not possible without DNA. The CDR3 is 14 amino acids. The germline V gene encodes CDR1 MDHEN and CDR2 SYDVKM. This CDR3 is CASSLGQMNTEAFF.

The V and J genes are TRBV2 and TRBJ2-7; TCRdb picks TRBD2, but there is no DNA to check that call. Germline assignment: CDR1 SNHLY and CDR2 FYNNEI. The CDR3 runs to 15 residues. The CDR3 sequence: CASSLGLAGAYEQYF. The full variable domain, rest sourced from reference TRBV2 and TRBJ2-7, is EPEVTQTPSHQVTQMGQEVILRCVPISNHLYFYWYRQILGQKVEFLVSFYNNEISEKSEIFDDQFSVERPDGSNFTLKIRSTKLEDSAMYFCASSLGLAGAYEQYFGPGTRLTVT.

The rearrangement links TRBV6-5 to TRBJ2-7; as DNA is missing, the TRBD1 call by TCRdb cannot be tested. This CDR3 region has 13 residues. From germline, CDR1 is MNHEY and CDR2 SVGAGI. The CDR3 sequence: CASSFTGVGEQYF.

The chain uses TRBV5-1 and TRBJ2-3; TCRdb calls TRBD1, which cannot be checked without DNA. Per the germline V gene, CDR1 is SGHRS and CDR2 is YFSETQ. This CDR3 comprises 15 residues. CDR3 amino acids: CASSFRDQGGDTQYF.

V and J are TRBV7-9 and TRBJ2-7; TCRdb's D call, TRBD2, is unchecked because there is no DNA. The CDR3 is 14 amino acids. CDR1 is SEHNR and CDR2 is FQNEAQ in the germline V gene (reference sequence). Here the CDR3 reads CASSLGPDAYEQYF. Together with reference TRBV7-9 and TRBJ2-7, the CDR3 gives the full variable domain: DTGVSQNPRHKITKRGQNVTFRCDPISEHNRLYWYRQTLGQGPEFLTYFQNEAQLEKSRLLSDRFSAERPKGSFSTLEIQRTEQGDSAMYLCASSLGPDAYEQYFGPGTRLTVT.

V is TRBV9 and J is TRBJ2-3. This CDR3 contains 14 residues. Germline V gene data show CDR1 as SGDLS and CDR2 as YYNGEE. CDR3 loop: CASSVVDATDTQYF. The whole variable domain, filled in from reference TRBV9 and TRBJ2-3, reads DSGVTQTPKHLITATGQRVTLRCSPRSGDLSVYWYQQSLDQGLQFLIQYYNGEERAKGNILERFSAQQFPDLHSELNLSSLELGDSALYFCASSVVDATDTQYFGPGTRLTVL.

The V call is TRBV19, the J call TRBJ2-1; TCRdb gives TRBD1 as the D gene, but with no DNA this cannot be confirmed. This CDR3 spans 15 amino acids. Germline lookup yields CDR1 LNHDA and CDR2 SQIVND (reference sequence). This CDR3 reads CASSISRDGYHEQFF. Filled out from reference TRBV19 and TRBJ2-1, the complete variable domain reads DGGITQSPKYLFRKEGQNVTLSCEQNLNHDAMYWYRQDPGQGLRLIYYSQIVNDFQKGDIAEGYSVSREKKESFPLTVTSAQKNPTAFYLCASSISRDGYHEQFFGPGTRLTVL.

Considering frequency, this clonotype is medium-sized. The V call is TRBV14, the J call TRBJ2-7; there is no DNA to check the TCRdb D call of TRBD1. CDR1 is SGHDN, CDR2 FVKESK, per germline. The CDR3 length is 16 residues. The chain's CDR3 is CASSQRRQGAGDEQYF.

The chain carries TRBV7-6 and TRBJ2-1; TCRdb's assignment of TRBD1 cannot be checked, as there is no DNA. The germline V gene has CDR1 SGHVS and CDR2 FNYEAQ. The CDR3 spans 12 residues. The CDR3 loop is CASSLGGREQFF.

V is TRBV10-3 and J is TRBJ1-1. This CDR3 comprises 11 residues. Germline values: CDR1 ENHRY, CDR2 SYGVKD. CDR3 in amino acids: CAIRSGTEAFF.

The J gene is TRBJ2-7, the V gene TRBV6-2 or TRBV6-3; TCRdb lists TRBD1, though no DNA is available to test this call. CDR3 size: 19 residues. Germline CDR1 reads MNHEY; CDR2 reads SVGEGT. The CDR3 here is CASSKRISGPPKGIYEQYF.

V gene TRBV6-2 or TRBV6-3 combines with J gene TRBJ2-1. From germline, CDR1 is MNHEY and CDR2 SVGEGT. The CDR3 is 15 residues long. The CDR3 here is CASSYGTGSYNEQFF.

V and J are TRBV4-2 and TRBJ2-2. This CDR3 contains 13 residues. Germline lookup yields CDR1 LGHNA and CDR2 YNFKEQ. CDR3: CASSQGGDGELFF.